This TCR beta chain appears in the sequencing data of a study of vaccination and CD4 T cells after COVID-19 (dated by TCRdb to the early 2020s). With respect to the entire study: Every convalescent patient had a positive nasal swab PCR test for SARS-CoV-2, with mild disease in 9 or 10 patients and severe disease in one. Overlapping spike peptide pools from SARS-CoV-2 and from the common cold coronaviruses HCoV-NL63, HCoV-OC43 and HCoV-229E were used as culture stimuli. The convalescent cohort comprised six males and four females, including two Hispanic individuals, seven Caucasians, two Asians and one multiracial person. Two doses of either the Pfizer-BioNTech BNT162b2 vaccine (n=8) or the Moderna mRNA-1273 vaccine (n=2) were administered to participants. Post-vaccine blood samples were obtained a median of about 72 days after the second vaccine dose, with a range of roughly 14 to 241 days. Post-COVID blood samples were collected from convalescent patients a median of approximately 93 days after diagnosis, with a range of about 30 to 161 days. The spike-specific CD4+ TCR repertoire was compared before and after mRNA vaccination in over nine COVID-19 convalescent patients and a handful of infection-naive healthy vaccine recipients. Control cultures received a CEFX viral epitope pool as the positive control, an HIV-1 Nef peptide pool as the negative control, or no peptide.

What the research found in general, with its limitations: The study included relatively few convalescent patients and did not analyze early timepoints after natural infection. Among the post-vaccine SARS-CoV-2-reactive clones in convalescent patients, a median 86.3% showed up only after vaccination, which suggests vaccine-specific priming. The median number of SARS-CoV-2-reactive clonotypes rose from under 25 after infection to roughly 40 after vaccination, but the change was not significant. Of the vaccine-specific clones in convalescent patients, 304 of 307, or nearly all, reacted only to SARS-CoV-2 spike and did not cross-react with common cold coronaviruses.

A note on this clonotype: No antigen is known for it. Nothing much larger sits one base from this clone, and base qualities are not available.

From V the trimming removes 6 bases and from J it removes 6 bases, while the gene matches leave 10 bases of the junction unaccounted for. The CDR3 numbers 15 residues from cysteine through phenylalanine. Of all the DNA, just the CDR3 is kept, 45 bases in frame from base 1. Receptor amplification or capture employed PCR. TCR sequencing of DNA from cultured CD4+ T cells used the Oncomine TCR Beta short-read assay at the Johns Hopkins FTIC core. The QIAamp micro DNA kit was used to extract genomic DNA from the cultured CD4+ T cells. The Oncomine TCR Beta libraries from cultured CD4+ T cells were pooled using unique dual indexes and then sequenced on an Illumina iSeq 100. On the authors' methods: Non-productive sequences were removed, and CDR3s that did not start with C, did not end with F or W, or were shorter than 7 amino acids were discarded. The MANAFEST web application was used to identify antigen-specific clonotypes by comparing peptide-stimulated wells against reference wells and other culture wells. To be called positive, a clone needed an FDR below 0.05, an odds ratio above 5, and a productive frequency above 0.1% in at least two of three replicate wells. A clonotype was classed as cross-reactive if the clonotype showed significant expansion both in SARS-CoV-2 spike wells and in at least one common cold coronavirus spike condition. Levenshtein distances (stringdist) and unrooted phylogenetic trees (ape) in R version 3.6.1 were used to assess CDR3 homology. TCRdb's own reprocessing of the public reads used fastp at Q25 and MiXCR and kept productive beta chains. Rows matching on CDR3 protein sequence are summarized as one entry with the most common DNA and genes. For this entry, the V and J calls and clone size follow TCRdb and not the study's own pipeline. The sample profile shows 12,000 to 15,000 distinct CDR3 sequences; over 50% of them were found once. The ten largest account for approximately 7.2% of the sample.

In the paper's terms, the treatment or condition label means: approximately 9-day PBMC culture with coronavirus spike peptide pools or control peptides (ViraFEST assay). The study used the ViraFEST assay, which expanded antigen-specific T cells with peptide pools and then identified expanded clonotypes by TCR sequencing. The convalescent patients' positive SARS-CoV-2 PCR tests fell between March and December 2020, which was before the Alpha, Beta and Delta variants emerged in the United States. About 1.8 million PBMCs per well were cultured in IMDM with approximately 4.9% human AB serum and 8 to 10 IU/ml IL-2, plus 10 ug/ml peptide pools. On days 3 and 7, half of the culture medium was replaced with fresh IL-2-containing medium. CD4+ T cells were isolated after about nine days of culture through negative selection using the EasySep CD4+ T cell isolation kit. Ficoll-Paque Plus gradient centrifugation was used to isolate PBMCs from whole blood, and the isolated PBMCs were then either used fresh or cryopreserved at -140C. Triplicate wells were generally used for each culture condition.

The chain links TRBV12-3 or TRBV12-4 with TRBJ1-4; 7 nucleotides in the junction match TRBD1. The sample consisted of CD4+ T cells from blood, cultured in vitro. The sequence was obtained from a human donor who had recovered from COVID-19. The DNA reads TGTGCCAGCAGCCTCGTTGGGACAGTTCATGAAAAACTGTTTTTT. Its protein product is CASSLVGTVHEKLFF.